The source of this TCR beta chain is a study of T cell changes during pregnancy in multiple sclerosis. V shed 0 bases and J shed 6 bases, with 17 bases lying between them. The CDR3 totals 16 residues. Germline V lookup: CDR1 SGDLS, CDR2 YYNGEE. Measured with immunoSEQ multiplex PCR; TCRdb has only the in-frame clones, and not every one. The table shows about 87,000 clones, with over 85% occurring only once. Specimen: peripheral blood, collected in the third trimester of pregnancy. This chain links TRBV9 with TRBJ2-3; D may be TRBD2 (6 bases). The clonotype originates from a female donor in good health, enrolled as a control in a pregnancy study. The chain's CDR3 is CASSVGRGTMTDTQYF. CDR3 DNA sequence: TGTGCCAGCAGCGTAGGGAGGGGCACAATGACCGATACGCAGTATTTT.